This TCR beta chain appears in the sequencing data of a study of T cell changes during pregnancy in multiple sclerosis (dated by TCRdb to between 2018 and 2020). About the investigation overall: Changes in the T cell repertoire over the course of pregnancy were examined in this study in women with multiple sclerosis.

The cysteine opens and the phenylalanine closes a CDR3 of 13 amino acids. The sequence is cut down to CDR3 DNA, 39 bases in frame from base 1. V gives up 0 bases and J gives up 3 bases, and the segment between their germline ends measures 4 bases. From the germline V gene, CDR1 is SGHVS and CDR2 is FNYEAQ. The library was prepared using the immunoSEQ multiplex PCR assay. This immuneACCESS table, as held by TCRdb, lists in-frame sequences with V and J called but not all clones. Of the missing ones, under half trace to an unresolved V gene in checked studies; the others have no known cause. The sample table lists tens of thousands of clones, about nine tenths of them with a count of one. More than 2.5% of the sample is held by the ten biggest clonotypes. Turning to this clone: What antigen it recognizes has not been identified. There are no base qualities to consult, and no much larger clone falls within one base.

The TCR was taken from a female donor in good health, enrolled as a control in a pregnancy study. Recombination joined TRBV7-6 with TRBJ2-3; the D gene is not confidently resolved. The sample consisted of peripheral blood, taken in the first trimester of pregnancy. The CDR3 protein sequence reads: CASSLAQTDTQYF. DNA sequence: TGTGCCAGCAGCTTAGCGCAGACAGATACGCAGTATTTT.